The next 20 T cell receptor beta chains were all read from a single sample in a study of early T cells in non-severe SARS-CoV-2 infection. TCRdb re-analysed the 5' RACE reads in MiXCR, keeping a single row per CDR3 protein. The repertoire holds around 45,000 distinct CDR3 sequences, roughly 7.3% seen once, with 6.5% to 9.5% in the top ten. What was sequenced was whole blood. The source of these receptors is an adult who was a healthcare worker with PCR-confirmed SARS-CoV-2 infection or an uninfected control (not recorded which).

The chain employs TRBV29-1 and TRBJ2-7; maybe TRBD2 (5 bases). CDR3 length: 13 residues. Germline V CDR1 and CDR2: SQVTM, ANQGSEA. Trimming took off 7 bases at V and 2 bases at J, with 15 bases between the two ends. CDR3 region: CSAEGPGTYEQYF. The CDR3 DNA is TGCAGCGCCGAGGGCCCCGGCACCTACGAGCAGTACTTC.

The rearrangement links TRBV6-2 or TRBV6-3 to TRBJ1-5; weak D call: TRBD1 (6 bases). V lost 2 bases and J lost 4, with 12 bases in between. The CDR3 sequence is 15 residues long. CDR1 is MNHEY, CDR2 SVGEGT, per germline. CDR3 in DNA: TGTGCCAGCAGTTACCCAGGACAGATTAATCAGCCCCAGCATTTT. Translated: CASSYPGQINQPQHF.

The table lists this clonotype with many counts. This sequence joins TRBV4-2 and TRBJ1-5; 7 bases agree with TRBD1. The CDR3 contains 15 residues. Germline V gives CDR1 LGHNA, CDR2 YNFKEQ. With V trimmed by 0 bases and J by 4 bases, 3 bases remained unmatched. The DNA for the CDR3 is TGTGCCAGCAGCCAAGATCCGACAGGGAATCAGCCCCAGCATTTT. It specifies CASSQDPTGNQPQHF.

The CDR3 coding sequence is TGTGCCAGCAGTATACCAGGGTTTGGCGAGCAGTACTTC. The encoded protein is CASSIPGFGEQYF. The chain employs TRBV28 and TRBJ2-7; a possible D gene is TRBD1 (5 bases). Germline CDR1 and CDR2: MDHEN and SYDVKM. V gave up 5 bases and J gave up 6 bases, with 14 bases separating them. The CDR3 loop spans 13 amino acids.

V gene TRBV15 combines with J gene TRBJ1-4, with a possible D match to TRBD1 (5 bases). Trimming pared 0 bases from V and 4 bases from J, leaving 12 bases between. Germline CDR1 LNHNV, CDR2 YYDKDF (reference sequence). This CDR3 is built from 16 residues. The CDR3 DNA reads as TGTGCCACCAGCAGAGATTTGGACACGTATAATGAAAAACTGTTTTTT. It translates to CATSRDLDTYNEKLFF.

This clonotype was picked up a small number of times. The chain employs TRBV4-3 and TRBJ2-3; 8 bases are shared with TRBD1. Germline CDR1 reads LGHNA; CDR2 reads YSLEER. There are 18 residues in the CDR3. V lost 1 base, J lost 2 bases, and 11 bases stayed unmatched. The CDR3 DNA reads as TGCGCCAGCAGCCAAGGAGAACAGGGGGACCGACTCACAGATACGCAGTATTTT. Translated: CASSQGEQGDRLTDTQYF.

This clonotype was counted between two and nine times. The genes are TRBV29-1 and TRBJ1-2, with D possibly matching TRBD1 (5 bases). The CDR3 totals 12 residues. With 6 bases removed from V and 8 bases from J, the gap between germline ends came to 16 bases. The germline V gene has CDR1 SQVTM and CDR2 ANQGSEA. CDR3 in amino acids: CSVDGTSWGYTF. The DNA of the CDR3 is TGCAGCGTCGACGGGACTTCCTGGGGCTACACCTTC. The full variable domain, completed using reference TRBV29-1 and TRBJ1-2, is SAVISQKPSRDICQRGTSLTIQCQVDSQVTMMFWYRQQPGQSLTLIATANQGSEATYESGFVIDKFPISRPNLTFSTLTVSNMSPEDSSIYLCSVDGTSWGYTFGSGTRLTVV.

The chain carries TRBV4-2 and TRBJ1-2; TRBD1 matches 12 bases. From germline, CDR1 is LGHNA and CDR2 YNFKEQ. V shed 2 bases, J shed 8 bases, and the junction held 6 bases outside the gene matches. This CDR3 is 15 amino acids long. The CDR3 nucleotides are TGTGCCAGCAGCCAATCGGGACAGGGGGCACAAGGCTACACCTTC. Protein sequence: CASSQSGQGAQGYTF.

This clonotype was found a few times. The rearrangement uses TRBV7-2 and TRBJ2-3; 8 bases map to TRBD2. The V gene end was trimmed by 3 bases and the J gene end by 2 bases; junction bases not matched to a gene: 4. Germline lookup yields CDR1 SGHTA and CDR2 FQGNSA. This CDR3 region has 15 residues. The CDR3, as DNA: TGTGCCAGCAGCTTCACTAGCGGAGCCACAGATACGCAGTATTTT. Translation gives CASSFTSGATDTQYF. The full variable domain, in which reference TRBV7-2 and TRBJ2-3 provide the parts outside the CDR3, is GAGVSQSPSNKVTEKGKDVELRCDPISGHTALYWYRQSLGQGLEFLIYFQGNSAPDKSGLPSDRFSAERTGGSVSTLTIQRTQQEDSAVYLCASSFTSGATDTQYFGPGTRLTVL.

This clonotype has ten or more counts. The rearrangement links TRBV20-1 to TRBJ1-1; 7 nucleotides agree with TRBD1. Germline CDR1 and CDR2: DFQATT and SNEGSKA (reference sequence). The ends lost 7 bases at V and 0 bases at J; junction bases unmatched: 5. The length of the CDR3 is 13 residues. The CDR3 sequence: CSGGQAMNTEAFF. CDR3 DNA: TGCAGTGGAGGACAGGCCATGAACACTGAAGCTTTCTTT.

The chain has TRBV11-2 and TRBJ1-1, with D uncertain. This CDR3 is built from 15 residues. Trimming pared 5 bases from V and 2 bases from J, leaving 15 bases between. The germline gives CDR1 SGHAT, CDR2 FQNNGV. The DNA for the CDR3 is TGTGCCAGCAGCGTCGAAGGAGGTTTCAACACTGAAGCTTTCTTT. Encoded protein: CASSVEGGFNTEAFF.

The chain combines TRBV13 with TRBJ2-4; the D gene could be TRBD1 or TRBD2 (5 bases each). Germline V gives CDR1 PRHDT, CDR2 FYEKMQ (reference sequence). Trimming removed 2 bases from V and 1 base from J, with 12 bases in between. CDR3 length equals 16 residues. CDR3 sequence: CASSLWGSLAKNIQYF. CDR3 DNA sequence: TGTGCCAGCAGCTTATGGGGGAGTTTGGCCAAAAACATTCAGTACTTC.

This CDR3 is CAWSDHGWSYEQYF. Here the CDR3 DNA reads TGTGCCTGGAGTGACCATGGTTGGTCCTACGAGCAGTACTTC. This chain uses TRBV30 with TRBJ2-7; D not certain. V shed 1 base and J shed 1 base, with 11 bases lying between them. Looked up from germline, CDR1 is GTSNPN and CDR2 is SVGIG (reference sequence). This CDR3 region has 14 residues.

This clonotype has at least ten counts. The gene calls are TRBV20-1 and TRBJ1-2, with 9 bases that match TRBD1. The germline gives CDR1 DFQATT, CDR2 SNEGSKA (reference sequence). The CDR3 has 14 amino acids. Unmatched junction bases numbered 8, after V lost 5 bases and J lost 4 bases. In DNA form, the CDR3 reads TGCAGTGCTCGTCCGGGACAGGGTCCCTATGGCTACACCTTC. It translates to CSARPGQGPYGYTF.

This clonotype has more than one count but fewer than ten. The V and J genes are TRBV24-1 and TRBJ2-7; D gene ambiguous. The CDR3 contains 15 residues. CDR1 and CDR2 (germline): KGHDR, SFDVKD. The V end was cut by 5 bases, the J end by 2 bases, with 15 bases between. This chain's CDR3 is CATSGVSQITYEQYF. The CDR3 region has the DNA TGTGCCACCAGTGGGGTCTCACAGATAACCTACGAGCAGTACTTC.

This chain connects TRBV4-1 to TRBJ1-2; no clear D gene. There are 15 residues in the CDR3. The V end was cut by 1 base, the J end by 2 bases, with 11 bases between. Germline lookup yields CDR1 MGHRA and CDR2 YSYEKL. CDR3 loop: CASSQAIQRNYGYTF. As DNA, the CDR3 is TGCGCCAGCAGCCAAGCTATCCAAAGGAACTATGGCTACACCTTC.

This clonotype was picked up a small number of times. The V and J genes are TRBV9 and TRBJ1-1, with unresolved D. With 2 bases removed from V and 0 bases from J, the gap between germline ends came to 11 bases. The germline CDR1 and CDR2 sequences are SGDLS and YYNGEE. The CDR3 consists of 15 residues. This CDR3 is CASSVNAFMNTEAFF. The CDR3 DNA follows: TGTGCCAGCAGCGTTAATGCATTCATGAACACTGAAGCTTTCTTT.

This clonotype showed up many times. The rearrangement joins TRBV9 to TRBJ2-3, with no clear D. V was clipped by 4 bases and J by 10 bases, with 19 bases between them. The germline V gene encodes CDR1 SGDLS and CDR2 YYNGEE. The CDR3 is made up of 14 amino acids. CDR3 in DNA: TGTGCCAGCAGCCCTCCGGCGGACCTCGAGGCGCAGTATTTT. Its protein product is CASSPPADLEAQYF.

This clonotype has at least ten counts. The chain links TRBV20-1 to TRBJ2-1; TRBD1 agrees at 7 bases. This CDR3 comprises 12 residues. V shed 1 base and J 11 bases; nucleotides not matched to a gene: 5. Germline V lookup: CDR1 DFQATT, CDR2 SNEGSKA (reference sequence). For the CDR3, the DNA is TGCAGTGCTAGAGGGGACAGTGAGAAGCAGTTCTTC. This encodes CSARGDSEKQFF.

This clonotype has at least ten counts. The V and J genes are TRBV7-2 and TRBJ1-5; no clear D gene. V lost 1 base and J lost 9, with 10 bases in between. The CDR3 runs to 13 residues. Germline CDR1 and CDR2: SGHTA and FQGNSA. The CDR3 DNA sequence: TGTGCCAGCAGCTTAGAACCGCGATTGCCCCAGCATTTT. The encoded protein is CASSLEPRLPQHF.